A single sample gave rise to the 24 T cell receptor beta chains below, sequenced in a study of blood T cells in healthy people across ages. Together with a sample-barcoded 5' primer, a J-beta primer mix was included in a second PCR lasting roughly 7 to 11 cycles. TCRdb redid the calling of the 5' RACE reads with MiXCR, one entry per CDR3 protein. The sample includes hundreds of thousands of distinct CDR3 sequences, 25% of them seen just once. These same records also appear under a second study, on T cells of mothers and their children.

Sequenced input: blood. These receptors all stem from a boy aged 5-17 years in good health.

This chain uses TRBV6-5 with TRBJ1-6; 8 positions match TRBD1. The V gene end was trimmed by 9 bases and the J gene end by 13 bases; junction bases not matched to a gene: 8. This CDR3 spans 12 amino acids. From germline, CDR1 is MNHEY and CDR2 SVGAGI. The CDR3 DNA reads as TGTGCCAGTAGGACAGGGACAACGCCCCTCCACTTT. It codes for CASRTGTTPLHF.

A few counts support this clonotype. V usage is TRBV6-2 or TRBV6-3 and J usage is TRBJ1-6; 8 bases line up with TRBD1. Germline assignment: CDR1 MNHEY and CDR2 SVGEGT. J lost 12 bases, V lost 6 bases, and 4 bases had no gene match. The CDR3 spans 12 residues. DNA of the CDR3: TGTGCCAGCAGGACAGGGGTGGTACCCCTCCACTTT. This sequence encodes CASRTGVVPLHF.

The rearrangement uses TRBV20-1 and TRBJ2-1; D remains unclear. V lost 3 bases, J lost 10 bases, and 13 bases lay in between. Germline V gene sequence: CDR1 DFQATT, CDR2 SNEGSKA (reference sequence). The CDR3 extends over 12 amino acids. The CDR3 sequence: CSARIQDQEQFF. In DNA, the CDR3 is TGCAGTGCTAGGATCCAGGACCAAGAGCAGTTCTTC.

On this clonotype itself: Germline is not matched at one junction end, which may reflect a read error. The DNA of the CDR3 is TGTGCCTGCAGTTACTCTGGGGGCGACGAGCAGTACTTC. Residues: CACSYSGGDEQYF. This chain connects TRBV6-6 to TRBJ2-7; possibly TRBD1 for D (6 bases). Per germline, CDR1 MNHNY and CDR2 SVGAGI (reference sequence). The length of the CDR3 is 13 residues.

The genes are TRBV5-4 and TRBJ2-5, with D perhaps matching TRBD1 (5 bases). Germline V gene sequence: CDR1 SGHNT, CDR2 YYREEE (reference sequence). This CDR3 is built from 15 residues. Trimming shortened V by 0 bases and J by 7 bases, and 16 bases separated the two germline ends. The CDR3 protein is CASSLATGRAGTQYF. DNA of the CDR3: TGTGCCAGCAGCTTGGCCACGGGCAGGGCTGGGACCCAGTACTTC. Supplemented by reference TRBV5-4 and TRBJ2-5, the full variable domain reads ETGVTQSPTHLIKTRGQQVTLRCSSQSGHNTVSWYQQALGQGPQFIFQYYREEENGRGNFPPRFSGLQFPNYSSELNVNALELDDSALYLCASSLATGRAGTQYFGPGTRLLVL.

The V call is TRBV10-3, the J call TRBJ2-1, with 8 bases lining up with TRBD1. Germline V gene lookup returns CDR1 ENHRY and CDR2 SYGVKD. J gave up 8 bases and V 8 bases, and 8 bases lay outside the gene matches. This CDR3 comprises 13 residues. In DNA, the CDR3 is TGTGCCATCCAGCCGACAGGGGTCGATGAGCAGTTCTTC. It codes for CAIQPTGVDEQFF.

The chain combines TRBV20-1 with TRBJ1-2, with 8 bases fitting TRBD1. CDR3 length: 13 amino acids. Germline trimming cut 3 bases from V and 3 bases from J; bases unmatched to any gene: 3. Germline CDR1 is DFQATT and CDR2 is SNEGSKA (reference sequence). This CDR3 reads CSASPTGDYGYTF. In DNA form, the CDR3 reads TGCAGTGCTAGCCCGACAGGGGACTATGGCTACACCTTC.

V usage is TRBV4-3 and J usage is TRBJ1-1; 9 bases line up with TRBD1. This CDR3 is built from 18 residues. Germline V gene data show CDR1 as LGHNA and CDR2 as YSLEER. Trimming took 0 bases from V and 3 from J; bases not matched to a gene: 11. In DNA, the CDR3 is TGCGCCAGCAGCCAAGATGGCCTCGGGACAGGGACGTACACTGAAGCTTTCTTT. Amino acid sequence: CASSQDGLGTGTYTEAFF.

This chain connects TRBV6-2 or TRBV6-3 to TRBJ2-1; D possibly corresponds to TRBD2 (6 bases). V was trimmed by 4 bases and J by 0 bases, leaving 16 bases between them. This CDR3 spans 17 amino acids. The germline gives CDR1 MNHEY, CDR2 SVGEGT. CDR3 region: CASSSLLAGSSYNEQFF. The DNA for the CDR3 is TGTGCCAGCAGTTCACTCCTTGCGGGGAGCTCCTACAATGAGCAGTTCTTC.

This clonotype was observed a handful of times. The chain has TRBV12-3 or TRBV12-4 and TRBJ2-5, with 10 bases that match TRBD2. With 3 bases clipped from V and 5 bases from J, the junction kept 12 bases outside the gene matches. The CDR3 covers 17 residues. The CDR3 here is CASSLKGSGRAGETQYF. In nucleotides, the CDR3 is TGTGCCAGCAGTTTGAAGGGGAGCGGGAGGGCTGGGGAGACCCAGTACTTC.

Only a few counts were recorded for this clonotype. CDR3 nucleotide sequence: TGTGCCAGCAGCTTATTCATCGGGGCAAATCAGCCCCAGCATTTT. Protein: CASSLFIGANQPQHF. The V and J genes are TRBV7-8 and TRBJ1-5, with a tentative D call TRBD1 (5 bases). Trimming took off 2 bases at V and 4 bases at J, with 12 bases between the two ends. Germline V CDR1 and CDR2: SGHVS, FQNEAQ. The CDR3 consists of 15 residues.

The chain carries TRBV7-4 and TRBJ2-1, with TRBD2 matching 8 bases. Germline V gene lookup returns CDR1 SGHVT and CDR2 SQSDAQ. Losses at the gene ends were 2 bases for V and 6 bases for J; bases not matched to a gene: 12. The CDR3 length is 17 residues. The CDR3 DNA reads as TGTGCCAGCAGCTTAATTGCGGTGGCGGGGGGAAGCAATGAGCAGTTCTTC. This translates into CASSLIAVAGGSNEQFF.

The chain joins TRBV28 to TRBJ2-5; D remains unclear. This CDR3 is built from 16 residues. Trimming took off 3 bases at V and 3 bases at J, with 17 bases between the two ends. Germline V gives CDR1 MDHEN, CDR2 SYDVKM. Here the CDR3 reads CASSFSFSFPKETQYF. In DNA, the CDR3 is TGTGCCAGCAGTTTCTCCTTCTCGTTTCCTAAAGAGACCCAGTACTTC.

The chain carries TRBV18 and TRBJ1-3; unclear D gene. Looked up from germline, CDR1 is KGHSH and CDR2 is LQKENI. This CDR3 is 14 amino acids long. The germline V and J ends were trimmed by 0 bases and 3 bases, with 6 bases remaining between them. The CDR3 sequence is CASSPPGNGNTIYF. The CDR3 bases are TGTGCCAGCTCACCACCCGGGAATGGAAACACCATATATTTT.

The rearrangement links TRBV18 to TRBJ1-4; a possible D gene is TRBD1 (5 bases). The CDR3 runs 15 residues. V lost 5 bases and J 7 bases, leaving 17 bases between the germline ends. Per germline, CDR1 KGHSH and CDR2 LQKENI. The CDR3 nucleotides read TGTGCCAGCTCAACCACGGGGCTTAGTAGTGAAAAACTGTTTTTT. Translation: CASSTTGLSSEKLFF.

In its sample, this clonotype was seen a few times. The gene calls are TRBV20-1 and TRBJ2-5; D might be TRBD1 or TRBD2, each matching 5 bases. CDR1 and CDR2 (germline): DFQATT, SNEGSKA (reference sequence). Trimming removed 3 bases from V and 5 bases from J, with 16 bases in between. This CDR3 has 14 residues. In DNA form, the CDR3 reads TGCAGTGCTAGCCCGGGACCCTCGGGGGAGACCCAGTACTTC. It specifies CSASPGPSGETQYF.

This chain connects TRBV10-3 to TRBJ2-7, with D maybe TRBD1 (5 bases). Germline V gene data show CDR1 as ENHRY and CDR2 as SYGVKD. V was trimmed by 8 bases and J by 4 bases, leaving 15 bases between them. CDR3 size: 13 residues. CDR3 sequence reads: CAIAPQEGYEQYF. The CDR3 bases are TGTGCCATCGCCCCACAGGAAGGGTACGAGCAGTACTTC.

The J gene is TRBJ2-5, the V gene TRBV20-1, with D perhaps matching TRBD1 (6 bases). The J call may be in error: the DNA end matches TRBJ2-1 better. The germline V gene encodes CDR1 DFQATT and CDR2 SNEGSKA (reference sequence). The CDR3 covers 13 residues. DNA for the CDR3: TGCAGTGCCAGGAGGTCAGGGGCCACGGAGCAGTTCTTC. Its protein product is CSARRSGATEQFF.

The rearrangement links TRBV24-1 to TRBJ2-2; 7 bases map to TRBD2. Germline lookup yields CDR1 KGHDR and CDR2 SFDVKD. The CDR3 has 15 amino acids. V lost 7 bases to trimming and J lost 4 bases; unmatched junction nucleotides: 8. The CDR3 coding sequence is TGTGCCACCAGCCAAGGGGACTATCGCACCGGGGAGCTGTTTTTT. Protein: CATSQGDYRTGELFF.

The chain couples TRBV10-3 to TRBJ2-5; D may be TRBD1 (5 bases). The CDR3 is 14 residues long. V lost 6 bases and J 5 bases, leaving 16 bases between the germline ends. Germline-derived CDR1 and CDR2 are ENHRY and SYGVKD. The chain's CDR3 is CAIRMDTSVETQYF. For the CDR3, the DNA is TGTGCCATCAGGATGGACACCTCGGTGGAGACCCAGTACTTC.

This chain links TRBV6-1 with TRBJ1-5, with D tentatively TRBD1 (6 bases). This CDR3 is built from 15 residues. Germline lookup yields CDR1 MNHNS and CDR2 SASEGT. V was shortened by 6 bases and J by 2 bases, with 14 bases between the two germline ends. In DNA form, the CDR3 reads TGTGCCAGCAGGGTCCCGGGGGCTGGCAATCAGCCCCAGCATTTT. Residues: CASRVPGAGNQPQHF.

Only a few counts were recorded for this clonotype. The J gene is TRBJ2-4, the V gene TRBV19; 8 bases match TRBD1. This CDR3 spans 16 amino acids. V gave up 2 bases and J gave up 2 bases; unmatched junction bases: 5. CDR1 and CDR2 (germline): LNHDA, SQIVND (reference sequence). The CDR3 bases are TGTGCCAGTAGTATAAGGGACAGGATCCCCAAAAACATTCAGTACTTC. This codes for CASSIRDRIPKNIQYF.

The sample holds a few counts of this clonotype. This rearrangement joins TRBV6-6 to TRBJ2-5, with 14 bases fitting TRBD2. Germline CDR1 reads MNHNY; CDR2 reads SVGAGI (reference sequence). J lost 3 bases, V lost 7 bases, and 4 bases had no gene match. The CDR3 consists of 15 residues. CDR3 sequence: CASNLGLAGEETQYF. In DNA form, the CDR3 reads TGTGCCAGCAACTTGGGACTAGCGGGAGAAGAGACCCAGTACTTC.

In its sample, this clonotype was seen a few times. The V and J genes are TRBV20-1 and TRBJ2-5; 7 nucleotides agree with TRBD2. J lost 0 bases, V lost 0 bases, and 7 bases had no gene match. The CDR3 contains 16 residues. Germline V gene lookup returns CDR1 DFQATT and CDR2 SNEGSKA (reference sequence). The CDR3 is CSARDYQRGYQETQYF. Written as DNA, the CDR3 is TGCAGTGCTAGAGATTACCAGCGGGGTTACCAAGAGACCCAGTACTTC.